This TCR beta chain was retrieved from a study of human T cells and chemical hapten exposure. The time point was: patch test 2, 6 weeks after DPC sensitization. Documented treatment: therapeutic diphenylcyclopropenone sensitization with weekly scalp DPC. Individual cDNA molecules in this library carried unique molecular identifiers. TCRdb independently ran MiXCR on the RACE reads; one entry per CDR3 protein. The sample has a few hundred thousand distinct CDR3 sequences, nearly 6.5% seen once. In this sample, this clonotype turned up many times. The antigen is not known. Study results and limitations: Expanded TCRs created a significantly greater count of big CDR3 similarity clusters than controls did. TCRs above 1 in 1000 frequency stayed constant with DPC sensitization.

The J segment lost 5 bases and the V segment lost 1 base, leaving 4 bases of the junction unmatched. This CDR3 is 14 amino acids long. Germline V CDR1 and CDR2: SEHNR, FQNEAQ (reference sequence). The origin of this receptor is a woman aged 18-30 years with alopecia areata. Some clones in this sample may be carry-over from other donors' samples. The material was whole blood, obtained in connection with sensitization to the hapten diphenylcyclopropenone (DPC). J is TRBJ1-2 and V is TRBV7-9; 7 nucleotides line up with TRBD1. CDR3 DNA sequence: TGTGCCAGCAGCTTAGAGGGACAGAGTTATGGCTACACCTTC. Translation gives CASSLEGQSYGYTF.